This T cell receptor (beta chain) was captured in a study of blood T cell repertoires in COVID-19. Study-wide background: Donors in the United States, Italy and Spain gave samples during acute or convalescent COVID-19. T cells, B-cell-depleted T cells, or PBMCs supplied cDNA or gDNA.

Study processing details: Reference gene primers were amplified, and this amplification served to estimate nucleated cell counts. Sequenced by immunoSEQ multiplex PCR; TCRdb stores in-frame clones only, minus some. V, J and clone size derive from that table, while D and trimming were established from the DNA sequence. The data hold roughly 88,000 clones, with 70% to 90% observed a single time. V was cut by 0 bases and J by 2 bases, with 7 bases left in between. The CDR3 contains 14 residues. CDR1 is LGHNA, CDR2 YSLEER, per germline. This clone has a handful of counts. The chain recombines TRBV4-3 with TRBJ1-2; D call uncertain. Sequencing input: peripheral blood. This receptor was obtained from a woman older than 75 with acute or convalescent COVID-19. The CDR3 DNA follows: TGCGCCAGCAGCCAAGATGGCAGGAACTATGGCTACACCTTC. Translation gives CASSQDGRNYGYTF.